This TCR beta chain came from a study of blood T cell repertoires in COVID-19. At the level of the study: COVID-19 samples collected from the United States, Italy and Spain covered acute and convalescent phases. The cDNA or gDNA used as material had been derived from T cells, B-cell-depleted T cells, or PBMCs.

This clone was seen just once. J was trimmed by 6 bases and V by 3 bases; bases with no gene match: 5. This CDR3 has 15 amino acids. Germline-derived CDR1 and CDR2 are KGHSH and LQKENI. In the source study's methods: Researchers report that nucleated cell counts were estimated from reference gene primer amplification. Clones were sequenced by immunoSEQ multiplex PCR, and TCRdb holds only the in-frame ones, with some missing. D and trimming were read from the DNA, whereas the V and J calls and clone size are those reported in that table. The sample comprises 80,000 to 95,000 clones, roughly 75% of which are singletons, and around 4.5% rests with the top ten.

The sequence was collected from a woman aged 50 to 60 with acute or convalescent COVID-19. V is TRBV18 and J is TRBJ2-2, with TRBD1 matching over 9 bases. The specimen sequenced was peripheral blood. Here the CDR3 reads CASSPGTGPAGELFF. The CDR3 DNA sequence: TGTGCCAGCTCACCGGGGACAGGGCCAGCCGGGGAGCTGTTTTTT.